One and the same sample provided the 7 T cell receptor beta chains below, sequenced in a study of cytomegalovirus exposure and HLA in healthy donors. This PCR relied on a set of 60 Vbeta primers and 13 Jbeta primers. Repertoires were generated with immunoSEQ multiplex PCR, while TCRdb's copy carries only in-frame clones and drops some. The sample includes 100,000 to 150,000 clones, 74% of them seen just once. Source material: PBMCs. The receptors shown here come from a woman aged 45-65 years in good health and CMV-seropositive.

V gene TRBV19 combines with J gene TRBJ1-5; 7 positions match TRBD1. CDR1 and CDR2 from the germline V gene are LNHDA and SQIVND (reference sequence). CDR3 length equals 15 residues. V lost 7 bases and J lost 6; bases outside the gene matches: 12. This chain's CDR3 is CASTSRQGDSQPQHF. Here the CDR3 DNA reads TGTGCCAGTACTTCTCGGCAGGGGGACTCTCAGCCCCAGCATTTT. Full variable domain (rest looked up from reference TRBV19 and TRBJ1-5): DGGITQSPKYLFRKEGQNVTLSCEQNLNHDAMYWYRQDPGQGLRLIYYSQIVNDFQKGDIAEGYSVSREKKESFPLTVTSAQKNPTAFYLCASTSRQGDSQPQHFGDGTRLSIL.

The chain links TRBV9 to TRBJ1-6; possibly TRBD1 for D (6 bases). Trimming took 1 base from V and 7 from J, leaving 12 bases between them. Looked up from germline, CDR1 is SGDLS and CDR2 is YYNGEE. The CDR3 loop spans 15 amino acids. The DNA of the CDR3 is TGTGCCAGCAGCGTACGACAGGTACCGAATTCACCCCTCCACTTT. It translates to CASSVRQVPNSPLHF.

The chain has TRBV6-1 and TRBJ2-7; D is unclear. CDR3 length: 15 residues. Trimming left V 0 bases short and J 4 bases short, with 13 bases between. The germline V gene encodes CDR1 MNHNS and CDR2 SASEGT. As DNA, the CDR3 is TGTGCCAGCAGTGAAGCCCCAACAGTAGTTTACGAGCAGTACTTC. This sequence encodes CASSEAPTVVYEQYF.

The chain uses TRBV7-9 and TRBJ2-7, with 8 bases identical to TRBD1. Germline CDR1 is SEHNR and CDR2 is FQNEAQ (reference sequence). The CDR3 sequence is 16 residues long. With 1 base clipped from V and 3 bases from J, the junction kept 8 bases outside the gene matches. CDR3 protein: CASSLGVGQEGYEQYF. CDR3 bases: TGTGCCAGCAGCTTAGGGGTGGGACAGGAAGGCTACGAGCAGTACTTC.

The CDR3 protein is CASSRQAIGEKLFF. DNA of the CDR3: TGTGCCAGCAGTCGACAGGCTATCGGTGAAAAACTGTTTTTT. The chain uses TRBV11-2 and TRBJ1-4; maybe TRBD1 (6 bases). This CDR3 region has 14 residues. Trimming removed 6 bases at V and 7 bases at J, with 15 bases between. Germline V gene sequence: CDR1 SGHAT, CDR2 FQNNGV.

This clone came up a few times. The J gene is TRBJ2-7, the V gene TRBV6-5; weak D call: TRBD2 (5 bases). Germline V CDR1 and CDR2: MNHEY, SVGAGI. V lost 6 bases to trimming and J lost 2 bases, with 8 bases between them. The CDR3 has 12 amino acids. DNA of the CDR3: TGTGCCAGCAGCGACTACACCTACGAGCAGTACTTC. Translation gives CASSDYTYEQYF.

The rearrangement links TRBV5-1 to TRBJ2-4; the D gene is possibly TRBD2 (5 bases). This CDR3 is built from 15 residues. Germline V gene data show CDR1 as SGHRS and CDR2 as YFSETQ. The V end lost 4 bases, the J end lost 3 bases, and 14 bases lay between the germline ends. CDR3 in DNA: TGCGCCAGCAGCGAGGACGCGGGCCTCAAAAACATTCAGTACTTC. Translating it yields CASSEDAGLKNIQYF.